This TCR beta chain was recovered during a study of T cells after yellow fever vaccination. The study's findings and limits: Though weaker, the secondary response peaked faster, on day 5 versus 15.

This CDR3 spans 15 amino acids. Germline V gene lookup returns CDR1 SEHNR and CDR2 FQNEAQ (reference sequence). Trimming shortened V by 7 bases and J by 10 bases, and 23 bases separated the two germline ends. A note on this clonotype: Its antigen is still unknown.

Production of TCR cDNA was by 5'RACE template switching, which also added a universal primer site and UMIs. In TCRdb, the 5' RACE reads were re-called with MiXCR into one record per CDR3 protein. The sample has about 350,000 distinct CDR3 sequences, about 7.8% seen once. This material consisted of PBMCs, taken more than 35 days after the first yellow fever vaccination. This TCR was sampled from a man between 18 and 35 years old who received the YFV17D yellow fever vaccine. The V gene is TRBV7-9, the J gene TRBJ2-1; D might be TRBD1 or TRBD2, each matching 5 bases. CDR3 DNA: TGTGCCAGCACTAGCTTAGGTCAGGGCCTCGGCGAGCAGTTCTTC. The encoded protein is CASTSLGQGLGEQFF.